This T cell receptor beta chain was identified during a study of T cells in Graves' hyperthyroidism and ophthalmopathy. Study-wide results and caveats: Blood samples included most of the expanded thyroid clonotypes exceeding 0.001. Prediction of ophthalmopathy progression came a median roughly 6.4 months pre-onset.

The V and J ends lost 5 bases and 4 bases, in that order; junction bases with no gene match: 12. Germline assignment: CDR1 LNHDA and CDR2 SQIVND (reference sequence). The CDR3 runs to 16 residues. Clinicians diagnosed patients from clinical symptoms, serum thyroxine and TRAb, thyroid ultrasound and orbital computed tomography. Comment on this clonotype: No antigen is known for it.

TCR beta CDR3 regions were amplified from RNA. The TCR CDR3 first-round RT-PCR relied on the HTBI primer set. TCRdb fed the multiplex PCR reads into MiXCR, producing one record per CDR3 protein. The sample includes about 400,000 distinct CDR3 sequences, about 15% of them seen just once. This rearrangement joins TRBV19 to TRBJ2-5, with 8 positions matching TRBD1. The sequence was obtained from a woman aged 30 to 39 with Graves' ophthalmopathy. Source material: blood. The CDR3 protein is CASSVTDRGLGETQYF. CDR3 bases: TGTGCCAGTAGTGTCACCGACAGGGGACTTGGAGAGACCCAGTACTTC.